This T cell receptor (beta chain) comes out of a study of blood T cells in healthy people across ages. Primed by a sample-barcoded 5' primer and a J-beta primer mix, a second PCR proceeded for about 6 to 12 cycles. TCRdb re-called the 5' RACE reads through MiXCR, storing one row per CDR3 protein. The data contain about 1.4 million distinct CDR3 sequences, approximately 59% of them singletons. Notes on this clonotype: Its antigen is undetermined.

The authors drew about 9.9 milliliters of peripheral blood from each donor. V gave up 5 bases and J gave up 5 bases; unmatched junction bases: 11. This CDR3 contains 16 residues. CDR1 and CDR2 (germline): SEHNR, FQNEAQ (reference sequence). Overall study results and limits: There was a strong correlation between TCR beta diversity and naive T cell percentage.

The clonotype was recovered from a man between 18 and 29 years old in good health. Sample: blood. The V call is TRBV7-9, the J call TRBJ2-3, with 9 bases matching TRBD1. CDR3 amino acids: CASSPSGQGEGDTQYF. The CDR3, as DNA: TGTGCCAGCAGCCCCTCGGGACAGGGAGAAGGAGATACGCAGTATTTT.